The TCR beta chain described here comes from a study of identifying expanded T cells in peripheral blood (dated by TCRdb to between 2018 and 2021). The study in broad terms: Technical replicates were generated by sequencing separate aliquots of the same genomic DNA pool, with four replicates compared pairwise. Study-wide conclusions, independent of this receptor: Across all healthy-donor time intervals, the beta-binomial model significantly cut both the number of clones called differentially abundant and the false-positive rate. The authors expected that over much longer intervals, such as months to years, biological variance in healthy repertoires might increase even further. For all healthy donors, the variance in clone template counts between roughly 2-week samples rose significantly as total template count increased. The binomial model flagged around 1.3 differentially abundant clones between technical replicates, compared with about 16 over two weeks and 19 over approximately four weeks.

During the collection period, no immune events, such as infections, were documented for the healthy donors. Time-dependent variance in a beta-binomial model of T-cell clone differential abundance was calibrated using healthy-donor blood repertoires as a training cohort. The training cohort included around ten healthy donors, of whom 3 were female and 7 were male. On average the donors were approximately 43 years old, and their ages spanned about 29 to 64 years. Whole blood was collected from each healthy donor at three time points spaced approximately 2 weeks apart and obtained from a commercial supplier. For immunosequencing, genomic DNA was extracted from unsorted whole blood. The immunoSEQ Assay, which relies on bias-controlled multiplex PCR amplification of genomic DNA, was used to profile TCRbeta CDR3 regions. The authors' pipeline ran thus. The absolute abundance of each unique TCRbeta CDR3 region was quantified after sequences were collapsed and filtered. Differential abundance was tested with two models: a binomial (Fisher-equivalent) model and a beta-binomial model that adds time-dependent variance fitted from healthy donors. Clones with fewer than 5 combined templates were removed, and a clone was called differentially abundant if the clone's Benjamini-Hochberg FDR was below 0.01. The form v = (b*log(k)+a)^2 was used to model beta-binomial variance as a function of total template count across the two samples. TCRdb mirrors the immuneACCESS table, restricted to in-frame sequences. Some clones are absent from its copies; in checked studies, under half trace to an unresolved V gene, and the reason for the others is unknown. The DNA gave D and trimming, while V, J and clone size come from that table. In all, the sample holds 70,000 or so clones, and almost 90% of those were seen once. The top ten constitute roughly 3% of the sample.

Sequences ENHRY (CDR1) and SYGVKD (CDR2) are obtained from the germline V gene. The CDR3, cysteine through phenylalanine, is 16 amino acids long. Of the read, only the CDR3 DNA is kept; its 48 bases are in frame from base 1. V lost 0 bases and J lost 5 bases; the stretch between them is 16 bases long. A note on this clone: There is no known antigen for this receptor. Base qualities are missing; no much larger clone stands one base away.

Sequencing was carried out using blood. The TCR sequence derives from a person between 18 and 70 years old in good health. The chain uses TRBV10-3 and TRBJ1-1; TRBD1 is perhaps the D gene, given 5 matching bases. DNA sequence: TGTGCCATCAGTGAGTCGATCGGGGGGGGAAGGACTGAAGCTTTCTTT. It translates to CAISESIGGGRTEAFF.